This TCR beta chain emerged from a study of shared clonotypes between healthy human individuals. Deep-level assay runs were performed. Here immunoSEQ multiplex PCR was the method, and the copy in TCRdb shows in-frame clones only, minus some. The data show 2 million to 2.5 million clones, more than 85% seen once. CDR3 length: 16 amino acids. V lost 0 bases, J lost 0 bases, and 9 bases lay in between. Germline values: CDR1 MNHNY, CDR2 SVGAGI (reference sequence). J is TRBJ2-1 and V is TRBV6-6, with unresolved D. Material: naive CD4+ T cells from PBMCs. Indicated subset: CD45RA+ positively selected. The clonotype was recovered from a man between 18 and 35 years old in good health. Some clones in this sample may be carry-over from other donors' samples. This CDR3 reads CASSYSRRYSYNEQFF. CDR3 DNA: TGTGCCAGCAGTTACTCGCGTCGGTACTCCTACAATGAGCAGTTCTTC.